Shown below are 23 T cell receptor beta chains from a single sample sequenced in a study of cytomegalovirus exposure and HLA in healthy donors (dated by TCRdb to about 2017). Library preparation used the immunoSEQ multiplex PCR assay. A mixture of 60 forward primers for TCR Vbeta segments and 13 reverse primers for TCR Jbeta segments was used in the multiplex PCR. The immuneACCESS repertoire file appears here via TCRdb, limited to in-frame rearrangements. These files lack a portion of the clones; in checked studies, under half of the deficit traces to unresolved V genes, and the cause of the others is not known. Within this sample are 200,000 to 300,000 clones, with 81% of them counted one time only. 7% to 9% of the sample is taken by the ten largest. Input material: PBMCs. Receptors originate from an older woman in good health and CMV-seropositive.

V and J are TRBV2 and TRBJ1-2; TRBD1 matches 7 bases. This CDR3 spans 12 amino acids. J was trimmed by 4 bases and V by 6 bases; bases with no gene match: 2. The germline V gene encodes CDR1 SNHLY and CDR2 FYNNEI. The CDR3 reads CASRGDSYGYTF. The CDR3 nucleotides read TGTGCCAGCAGAGGGGACAGCTATGGCTACACCTTC.

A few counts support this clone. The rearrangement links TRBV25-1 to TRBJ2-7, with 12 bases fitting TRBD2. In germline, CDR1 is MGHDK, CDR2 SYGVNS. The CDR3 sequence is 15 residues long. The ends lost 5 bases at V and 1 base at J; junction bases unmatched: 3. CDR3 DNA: TGTGCCAGCAGTTCACTAGCGGGAGGTTCCTACGAGCAGTACTTC. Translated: CASSSLAGGSYEQYF.

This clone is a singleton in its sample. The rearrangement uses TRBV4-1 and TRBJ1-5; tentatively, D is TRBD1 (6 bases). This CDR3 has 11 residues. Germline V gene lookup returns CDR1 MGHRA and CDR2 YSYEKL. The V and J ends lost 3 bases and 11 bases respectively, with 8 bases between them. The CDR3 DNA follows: TGCGCCAGCAGCCATCAGGGGTCCCAGCATTTT. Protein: CASSHQGSQHF.

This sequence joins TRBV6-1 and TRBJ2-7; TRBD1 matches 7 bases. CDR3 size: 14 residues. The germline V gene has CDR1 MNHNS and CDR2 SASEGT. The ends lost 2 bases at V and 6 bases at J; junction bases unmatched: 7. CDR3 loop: CASSERGPRSEQYF. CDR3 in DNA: TGTGCCAGCAGTGAAAGGGGGCCCCGGAGCGAGCAGTACTTC.

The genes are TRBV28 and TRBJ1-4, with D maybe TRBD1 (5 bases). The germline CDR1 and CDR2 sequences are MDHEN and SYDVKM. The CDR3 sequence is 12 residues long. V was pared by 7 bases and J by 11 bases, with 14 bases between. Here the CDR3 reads CASTPRDGKLFF. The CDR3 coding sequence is TGTGCCAGCACCCCCAGGGATGGGAAACTGTTTTTT.

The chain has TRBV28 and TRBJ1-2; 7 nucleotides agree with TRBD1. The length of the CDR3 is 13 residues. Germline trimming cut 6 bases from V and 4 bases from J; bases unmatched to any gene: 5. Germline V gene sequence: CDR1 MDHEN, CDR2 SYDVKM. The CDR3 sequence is CASRFGTAYGYTF. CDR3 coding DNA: TGTGCCAGCAGATTCGGGACAGCCTATGGCTACACCTTC.

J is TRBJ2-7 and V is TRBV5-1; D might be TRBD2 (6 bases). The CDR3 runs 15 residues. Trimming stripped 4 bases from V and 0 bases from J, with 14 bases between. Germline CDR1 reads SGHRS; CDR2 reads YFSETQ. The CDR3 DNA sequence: TGCGCCAGCAGCACTTTTAGCGGAAGCTCCTACGAGCAGTACTTC. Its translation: CASSTFSGSSYEQYF. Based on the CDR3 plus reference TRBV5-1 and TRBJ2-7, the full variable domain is KAGVTQTPRYLIKTRGQQVTLSCSPISGHRSVSWYQQTPGQGLQFLFEYFSETQRNKGNFPGRFSGRQFSNSRSEMNVSTLELGDSALYLCASSTFSGSSYEQYFGPGTRLTVT.

CDR3 nucleotides: TGCGCCAGCAGTTGGAGAGGGGGCAGGGAGACCCAGTACTTC. Translated, it gives CASSWRGGRETQYF. The V gene is TRBV5-1, the J gene TRBJ2-5; 7 bases match TRBD1. V lost 5 bases to trimming and J lost 5 bases; unmatched junction nucleotides: 9. CDR1 SGHRS and CDR2 YFSETQ come from the germline V gene. CDR3 size: 14 residues.

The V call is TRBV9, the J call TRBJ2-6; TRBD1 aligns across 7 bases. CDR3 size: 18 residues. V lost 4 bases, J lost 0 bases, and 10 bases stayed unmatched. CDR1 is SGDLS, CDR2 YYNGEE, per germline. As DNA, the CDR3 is TGTGCCAGCAGCCATAGTCCGGGACAGAACTCTGGGGCCAACGTCCTGACTTTC. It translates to CASSHSPGQNSGANVLTF. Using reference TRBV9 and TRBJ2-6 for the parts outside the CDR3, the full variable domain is DSGVTQTPKHLITATGQRVTLRCSPRSGDLSVYWYQQSLDQGLQFLIQYYNGEERAKGNILERFSAQQFPDLHSELNLSSLELGDSALYFCASSHSPGQNSGANVLTFGAGSRLTVL.

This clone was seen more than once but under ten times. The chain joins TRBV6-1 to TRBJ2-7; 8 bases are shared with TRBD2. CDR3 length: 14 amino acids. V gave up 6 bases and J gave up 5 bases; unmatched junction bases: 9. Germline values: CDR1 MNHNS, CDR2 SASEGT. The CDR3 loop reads CASRETGLVNEQYF. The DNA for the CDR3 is TGTGCCAGCAGAGAGACGGGACTAGTGAACGAGCAGTACTTC.

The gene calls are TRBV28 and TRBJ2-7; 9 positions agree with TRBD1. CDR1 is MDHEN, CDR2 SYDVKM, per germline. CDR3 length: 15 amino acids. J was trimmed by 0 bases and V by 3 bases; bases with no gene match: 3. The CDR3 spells CASSFGTGHSYEQYF. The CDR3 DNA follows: TGTGCCAGCAGTTTCGGGACAGGGCACTCCTACGAGCAGTACTTC.

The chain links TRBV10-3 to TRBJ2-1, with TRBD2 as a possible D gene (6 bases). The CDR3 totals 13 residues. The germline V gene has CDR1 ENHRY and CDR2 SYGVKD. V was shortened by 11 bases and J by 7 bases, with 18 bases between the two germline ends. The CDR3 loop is CAAGKSEGNEQFF. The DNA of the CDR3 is TGTGCCGCTGGGAAATCGGAGGGGAATGAGCAGTTCTTC.

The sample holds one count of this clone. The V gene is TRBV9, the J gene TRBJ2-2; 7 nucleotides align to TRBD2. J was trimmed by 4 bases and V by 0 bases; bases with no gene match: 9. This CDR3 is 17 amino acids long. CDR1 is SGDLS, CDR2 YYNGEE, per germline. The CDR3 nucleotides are TGTGCCAGCAGCGTAGATGGCGGGAGTTCGGTCACCGGGGAGCTGTTTTTT. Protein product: CASSVDGGSSVTGELFF.

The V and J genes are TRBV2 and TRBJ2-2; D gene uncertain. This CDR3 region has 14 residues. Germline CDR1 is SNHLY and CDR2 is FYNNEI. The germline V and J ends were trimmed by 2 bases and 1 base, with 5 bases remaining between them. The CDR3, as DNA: TGTGCCAGCAGTGAAATTAAGAACACCGGGGAGCTGTTTTTT. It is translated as CASSEIKNTGELFF.

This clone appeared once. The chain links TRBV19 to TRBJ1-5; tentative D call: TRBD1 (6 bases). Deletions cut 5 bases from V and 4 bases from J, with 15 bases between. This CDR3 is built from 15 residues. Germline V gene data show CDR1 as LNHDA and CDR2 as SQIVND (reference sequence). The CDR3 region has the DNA TGTGCCAGTAGTCGGACAGTGGGGCCAAATCAGCCCCAGCATTTT. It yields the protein CASSRTVGPNQPQHF. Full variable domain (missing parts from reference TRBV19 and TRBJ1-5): DGGITQSPKYLFRKEGQNVTLSCEQNLNHDAMYWYRQDPGQGLRLIYYSQIVNDFQKGDIAEGYSVSREKKESFPLTVTSAQKNPTAFYLCASSRTVGPNQPQHFGDGTRLSIL.

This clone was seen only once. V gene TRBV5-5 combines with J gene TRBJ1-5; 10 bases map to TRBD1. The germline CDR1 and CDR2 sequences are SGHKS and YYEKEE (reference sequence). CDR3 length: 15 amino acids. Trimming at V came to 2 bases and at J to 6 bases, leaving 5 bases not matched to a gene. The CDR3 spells CASSFGTGEFQPQHF. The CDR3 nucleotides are TGTGCCAGCAGCTTTGGGACAGGGGAGTTTCAGCCCCAGCATTTT.

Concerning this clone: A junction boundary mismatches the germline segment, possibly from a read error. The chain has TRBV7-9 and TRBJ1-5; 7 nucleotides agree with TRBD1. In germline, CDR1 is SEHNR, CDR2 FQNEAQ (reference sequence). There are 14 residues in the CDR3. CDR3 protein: CSSSTRGSNQPQHF. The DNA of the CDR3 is TGTTCCAGCAGCACCAGGGGGAGCAATCAGCCCCAGCATTTT.

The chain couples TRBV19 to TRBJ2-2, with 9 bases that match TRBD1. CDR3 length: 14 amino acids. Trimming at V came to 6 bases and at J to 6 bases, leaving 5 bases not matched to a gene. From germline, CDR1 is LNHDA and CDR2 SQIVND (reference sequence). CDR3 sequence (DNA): TGTGCCAGTAGGGGGACAGGGATTGCCGGGGAGCTGTTTTTT. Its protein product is CASRGTGIAGELFF.

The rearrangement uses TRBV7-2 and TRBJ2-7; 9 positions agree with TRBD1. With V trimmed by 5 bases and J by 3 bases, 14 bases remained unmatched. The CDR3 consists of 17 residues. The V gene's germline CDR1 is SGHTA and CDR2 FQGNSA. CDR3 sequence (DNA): TGTGCCAGCAGCCAAGAGACAGGGGGAAACCTTGACTACGAGCAGTACTTC. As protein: CASSQETGGNLDYEQYF. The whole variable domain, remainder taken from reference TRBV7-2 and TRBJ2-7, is GAGVSQSPSNKVTEKGKDVELRCDPISGHTALYWYRQSLGQGLEFLIYFQGNSAPDKSGLPSDRFSAERTGGSVSTLTIQRTQQEDSAVYLCASSQETGGNLDYEQYFGPGTRLTVT.

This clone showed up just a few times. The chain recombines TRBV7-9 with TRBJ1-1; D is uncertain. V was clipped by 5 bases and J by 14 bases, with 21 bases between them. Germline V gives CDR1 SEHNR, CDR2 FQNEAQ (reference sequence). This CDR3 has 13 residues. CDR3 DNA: TGTGCCAGCAGCCTGCCCCCGGGGTCTAGGGTCTTCTTT. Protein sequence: CASSLPPGSRVFF.

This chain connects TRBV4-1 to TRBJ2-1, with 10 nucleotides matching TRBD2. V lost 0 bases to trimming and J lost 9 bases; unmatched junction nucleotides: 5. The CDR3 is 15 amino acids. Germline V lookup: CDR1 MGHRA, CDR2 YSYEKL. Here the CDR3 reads CASSQDTTSGSEQFF. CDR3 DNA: TGCGCCAGCAGCCAAGATACGACTAGCGGGTCTGAGCAGTTCTTC.

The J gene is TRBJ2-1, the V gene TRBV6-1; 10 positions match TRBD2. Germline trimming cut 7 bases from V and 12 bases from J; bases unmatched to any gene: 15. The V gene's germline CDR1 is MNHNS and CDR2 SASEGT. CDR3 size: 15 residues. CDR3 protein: CASTLNGLAGVGQFF. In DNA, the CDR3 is TGTGCCAGCACCTTGAACGGGCTAGCGGGAGTCGGGCAGTTCTTC.

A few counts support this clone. CDR3 bases: TGTGCCAGCAGCTTAACACGAGTCGGTATTGATACTGAAGCTTTCTTT. Residues: CASSLTRVGIDTEAFF. V and J are TRBV7-3 and TRBJ1-1; unclear D gene. The CDR3 is 16 residues long. Germline CDR1 is SGHTA and CDR2 is FQGTGA. V was shortened by 0 bases and J by 5 bases, with 16 bases between the two germline ends.